Each of the 19 T cell receptor beta chains below was sequenced from the same sample in a study of T cell responses to AZD1222 COVID-19 vaccine. Only in-frame clones appear in the TCRdb table, and some are missing; sequencing was by immunoSEQ multiplex PCR. This table has around 140,000 clones, about 90% appearing once. This sample comprised peripheral blood, obtained 28 days after the second AZD1222 dose. The origin of the receptors is an adult who received the AZD1222 COVID-19 vaccine.

The chain carries TRBV6-6 and TRBJ1-1; unclear D gene. This CDR3 comprises 15 residues. The V end lost 5 bases, the J end lost 3 bases, and 16 bases lay between the germline ends. Germline CDR1 is MNHNY and CDR2 is SVGAGI (reference sequence). CDR3 nucleotide sequence: TGTGCCAGCAGTCCACCGGGTCCTCGGGACACTGAAGCTTTCTTT. Translated: CASSPPGPRDTEAFF.

The genes are TRBV5-6 and TRBJ1-1; D perhaps matches TRBD1 (5 bases). Germline loops: CDR1 SGHDT, CDR2 YYEEEE. The V and J ends lost 1 base and 3 bases respectively, with 13 bases between them. The CDR3 length is 15 residues. The chain's CDR3 is CASSLNLRVDTEAFF. The CDR3 coding sequence is TGTGCCAGCAGCTTGAACCTCAGGGTGGACACTGAAGCTTTCTTT.

This rearrangement joins TRBV4-1 to TRBJ1-2, with D possibly TRBD1 on 6 matching bases. This CDR3 comprises 14 residues. Germline V gene sequence: CDR1 MGHRA, CDR2 YSYEKL. The V end was cut by 3 bases, the J end by 2 bases, with 10 bases between. CDR3 in DNA: TGCGCCAGCAGCCAGGCCGGGACAAACTATGGCTACACCTTC. It specifies CASSQAGTNYGYTF.

This clone was seen more than once but under ten times. Other DNA sequences in this sample translate to the same CDR3. The chain joins TRBV19 to TRBJ1-5; 8 bases agree with TRBD1. V shed 5 bases, J shed 2 bases, and the junction held 2 bases outside the gene matches. This CDR3 contains 14 residues. CDR1 LNHDA and CDR2 SQIVND come from the germline V gene (reference sequence). CDR3 region: CASSPTGGNQPQHF. In nucleotides, the CDR3 is TGTGCCAGTAGTCCGACAGGGGGCAATCAGCCCCAGCATTTT.

The V and J genes are TRBV7-9 and TRBJ1-2, with D possibly matching TRBD1 (5 bases). This CDR3 has 11 amino acids. Germline assignment: CDR1 SEHNR and CDR2 FQNEAQ (reference sequence). Deletions cut 7 bases from V and 7 bases from J, with 10 bases between. The CDR3 region is CASMGGVGYTF. Here the CDR3 DNA reads TGTGCCAGCATGGGGGGAGTTGGCTACACCTTC.

V usage is TRBV6-5 and J usage is TRBJ1-6; 9 nucleotides align to TRBD1. V shed 7 bases and J 5 bases; nucleotides not matched to a gene: 3. CDR1 is MNHEY and CDR2 is SVGAGI in the germline V gene. There are 14 residues in the CDR3. This CDR3 is CASTWTGDNSPLHF. The DNA of the CDR3 is TGTGCCAGCACCTGGACAGGGGATAATTCACCCCTCCACTTT.

The chain recombines TRBV5-1 with TRBJ1-4, with TRBD1 matching over 7 bases. The germline V gene has CDR1 SGHRS and CDR2 YFSETQ. Germline trimming cut 3 bases from V and 5 bases from J; bases unmatched to any gene: 4. The CDR3 is 14 amino acids. This CDR3 reads CASSSGGTNEKLFF. In DNA form, the CDR3 reads TGCGCCAGCAGCTCAGGGGGAACGAATGAAAAACTGTTTTTT.

V gene TRBV28 combines with J gene TRBJ2-7; D may correspond to TRBD1 or TRBD2 (5 bases each). The CDR3 sequence is 18 residues long. From germline, CDR1 is MDHEN and CDR2 SYDVKM. Trimming cost V 3 bases and J 4 bases, with 25 bases left between them. This CDR3 reads CASSFLGTGPTQLYEQYF. The CDR3 DNA is TGTGCCAGCAGTTTTCTAGGGACGGGACCCACTCAGTTGTACGAGCAGTACTTC.

The chain joins TRBV18 to TRBJ1-1, with D tentatively TRBD1 (5 bases). The CDR3 runs to 13 residues. Germline V gives CDR1 KGHSH, CDR2 LQKENI. V lost 9 bases to trimming and J lost 4 bases, with 15 bases between them. The CDR3 spells CASRQGETTEAFF. CDR3 bases: TGTGCCAGTCGACAAGGGGAGACCACTGAAGCTTTCTTT.

This chain joins TRBV3-1 (or the pseudogene TRBV3-2) and TRBJ1-3, with TRBD1 matching 10 bases. The germline gives CDR1 LGHDT, CDR2 YNNKEL (reference sequence). With V trimmed by 5 bases and J by 2 bases, 0 bases remained unmatched. The CDR3 totals 14 residues. DNA of the CDR3: TGTGCCAGCAGCGGACAGGGGGCTGGAAACACCATATATTTT. This sequence encodes CASSGQGAGNTIYF.

This sequence joins TRBV4-3 and TRBJ1-2; D is uncertain. The CDR3 runs 14 residues. Trimming pared 0 bases from V and 8 bases from J, leaving 13 bases between. Germline loops: CDR1 LGHNA, CDR2 YSLEER. This CDR3 reads CASSQEKRRGGYTF. The CDR3 bases are TGCGCCAGCAGCCAAGAAAAACGTCGCGGGGGCTACACCTTC.

V is TRBV4-1 and J is TRBJ2-7; 10 positions agree with TRBD1. V was clipped by 4 bases and J by 7 bases; unmatched bases: 7. This CDR3 has 14 amino acids. CDR1 and CDR2 from the germline V gene are MGHRA and YSYEKL. The CDR3 region is CASSLSGTGEEQYF. Here the CDR3 DNA reads TGCGCCAGCAGCCTGTCCGGGACAGGGGAGGAGCAGTACTTC.

This clone was recorded only once. The chain links TRBV27 to TRBJ2-7, with D unclear. The CDR3 has 14 amino acids. The germline V and J ends were trimmed by 2 bases and 0 bases, with 8 bases remaining between them. Germline values: CDR1 MNHEY, CDR2 SMNVEV (reference sequence). CDR3 nucleotides: TGTGCCAGCAGTTTAGGGCGGATCTCCTACGAGCAGTACTTC. Protein: CASSLGRISYEQYF.

In this sample, this clone turned up once. The V call is TRBV7-9, the J call TRBJ1-5; D not certain. Trimming removed 3 bases at V and 3 bases at J, with 6 bases between. Germline values: CDR1 SEHNR, CDR2 FQNEAQ (reference sequence). The CDR3 is made up of 13 amino acids. CDR3 nucleotides: TGTGCCAGCAGCTTTGGGGTCAATCAGCCCCAGCATTTT. This gives the protein CASSFGVNQPQHF.

This chain uses TRBV5-1 with TRBJ2-6; 7 bases line up with TRBD1. Germline V gene data show CDR1 as SGHRS and CDR2 as YFSETQ. The CDR3 extends over 14 amino acids. Trimming took 3 bases from V and 11 from J; bases not matched to a gene: 8. The CDR3 DNA follows: TGCGCCAGCAGCTGGAAGGACGGGACAGACGTCCTGACTTTC. This sequence encodes CASSWKDGTDVLTF.

The chain carries TRBV5-5 and TRBJ1-1; D ambiguous. Germline CDR1 reads SGHKS; CDR2 reads YYEKEE (reference sequence). Deletions cut 4 bases from V and 3 bases from J, with 10 bases between. The CDR3 has 13 residues. This CDR3 reads CASSHQADTEAFF. In nucleotides, the CDR3 is TGTGCCAGCAGCCATCAAGCCGACACTGAAGCTTTCTTT.

V and J are TRBV11-3 and TRBJ2-1, with TRBD2 as a possible D gene (6 bases). Trimming pared 3 bases from V and 3 bases from J, leaving 12 bases between. Germline V gene sequence: CDR1 SGHNT, CDR2 YENEEA. The CDR3 has 15 residues. The CDR3: CASSFGRGFYNEQFF. The CDR3 bases are TGTGCCAGCAGCTTCGGGCGGGGCTTCTACAATGAGCAGTTCTTC.

The gene calls are TRBV25-1 and TRBJ1-1; tentative D call: TRBD1 (6 bases). This CDR3 region has 11 residues. Germline-derived CDR1 and CDR2 are MGHDK and SYGVNS. V dropped 7 bases and J dropped 7 bases, with 10 bases sitting between them. The CDR3, as DNA: TGTGCCAGCACCGAGGGGGGTGAAGCTTTCTTT. As protein: CASTEGGEAFF.

The chain recombines TRBV4-2 with TRBJ1-3; D call uncertain. Trimming pared 0 bases from V and 2 bases from J, leaving 11 bases between. The CDR3 has 16 amino acids. CDR1 is LGHNA and CDR2 is YNFKEQ in the germline V gene. The CDR3 reads CASSQEEGRTGNTIYF. Here the CDR3 DNA reads TGTGCCAGCAGCCAAGAGGAGGGTCGAACTGGAAACACCATATATTTT.